A selection of T cell receptor beta chains follows, all from one sample in a study of shared clonotypes between healthy human individuals. Produced via immunoSEQ multiplex PCR; TCRdb's table is partial and in-frame only. The sample comprises around 2.1 million clones, just over 90% of which are singletons, and under 2% rests with the top ten. Material for sequencing was naive CD8+ T cells from PBMCs. The receptors were sampled from a man between 18 and 35 years old in good health. Some clones in this sample may be carry-over from other donors' samples. Each CDR3 is given with its conserved first and last residue. A D gene is named only where the DNA matches it firmly. Rows give clone size only sometimes, using once, few, many, or a class for an expanded clone.

j_call: TRBJ2-1; d_call: .; clone_size: .; v_call: TRBV19; cdr3_aa: CASSIVGANNNEQFF; cdr3_nt: TGTGCCAGTAGTATAGTAGGGGCCAACAACAATGAGCAGTTCTTC
j_call: TRBJ2-2; d_call: .; clone_size: .; v_call: TRBV7-7; cdr3_aa: CASSPGELFF; cdr3_nt: TGTGCCAGCAGCCCCGGGGAGCTGTTTTTT
j_call: TRBJ2-7; d_call: TRBD1; clone_size: .; v_call: TRBV28; cdr3_aa: CASSLFPRQGSGEQYF; cdr3_nt: TGTGCCAGCAGTTTGTTTCCGAGACAGGGATCGGGAGAGCAGTACTTC
j_call: TRBJ2-2; d_call: .; clone_size: .; v_call: TRBV19; cdr3_aa: CASSAGGTGELFF; cdr3_nt: TGTGCCAGTAGTGCCGGGGGAACCGGGGAGCTGTTTTTT
j_call: TRBJ1-2; d_call: .; clone_size: .; v_call: TRBV28; cdr3_aa: CASRPTMGLIYGDTF; cdr3_nt: TGTGCCAGCAGGCCGACCATGGGACTGATATATGGCGACACCTTC
j_call: TRBJ2-7; d_call: .; clone_size: .; v_call: TRBV9; cdr3_aa: CASSPWREEYEQYF; cdr3_nt: TGTGCCAGCAGCCCCTGGAGGGAGGAATACGAGCAGTACTTC
j_call: TRBJ1-4; d_call: .; clone_size: .; v_call: TRBV6-5; cdr3_aa: CASSYSGREKLFF; cdr3_nt: TGTGCCAGCAGTTACTCGGGGAGGGAAAAACTGTTTTTT
j_call: TRBJ1-2; d_call: .; clone_size: few; v_call: TRBV7-9; cdr3_aa: CASHGSGGALGYGYTF; cdr3_nt: TGTGCCTCCCATGGGAGCGGAGGGGCGCTCGGGTATGGCTACACCTTC
j_call: TRBJ2-7; d_call: TRBD2; clone_size: .; v_call: TRBV9; cdr3_aa: CASSVGGDYYEQYF; cdr3_nt: TGTGCCAGCAGCGTTGGGGGGGATTACTACGAGCAGTACTTC
j_call: TRBJ2-1; d_call: .; clone_size: .; v_call: TRBV7-9; cdr3_aa: CASSLVVPAVGEQFF; cdr3_nt: TGTGCCAGCAGCTTAGTAGTACCCGCCGTCGGTGAGCAGTTCTTC
j_call: TRBJ2-7; d_call: .; clone_size: once; v_call: TRBV4-1; cdr3_aa: CASSQARSEQYF; cdr3_nt: TGCGCCAGCAGCCAAGCTAGATCCGAGCAGTACTTC
j_call: TRBJ2-1; d_call: TRBD1; clone_size: few; v_call: TRBV27; cdr3_aa: CASLPLGTGGVGYNEQFF; cdr3_nt: TGTGCCAGCCTTCCCCTGGGGACAGGGGGCGTGGGATACAATGAGCAGTTCTTC
j_call: TRBJ2-7; d_call: TRBD1; clone_size: .; v_call: TRBV6-5; cdr3_aa: CASSPTGGSYEQYF; cdr3_nt: TGTGCCAGCAGTCCGACAGGGGGCTCCTACGAGCAGTACTTC
j_call: TRBJ2-7; d_call: .; clone_size: .; v_call: TRBV21-1; cdr3_aa: CASSKIVAGDGYEQYF; cdr3_nt: TGTGCCAGCAGCAAAATTGTGGCGGGAGATGGCTACGAGCAGTACTTC
j_call: TRBJ2-1; d_call: TRBD1; clone_size: .; v_call: TRBV27; cdr3_aa: CASSPWTGGAYNEQFF; cdr3_nt: TGTGCCAGCAGCCCATGGACAGGGGGCGCGTACAATGAGCAGTTCTTC
j_call: TRBJ2-7; d_call: TRBD2; clone_size: .; v_call: TRBV28; cdr3_aa: CASSAARRASGSSYEQYF; cdr3_nt: TGTGCCAGCAGCGCAGCCAGGCGCGCTAGCGGCAGCTCCTACGAGCAGTACTTC
j_call: TRBJ2-1; d_call: .; clone_size: .; v_call: TRBV7-9; cdr3_aa: CASSAREGTGINNEQFF; cdr3_nt: TGTGCCAGCAGCGCGCGGGAGGGGACAGGGATTAACAATGAGCAGTTCTTC
j_call: TRBJ2-7; d_call: .; clone_size: .; v_call: TRBV5-1; cdr3_aa: CASSSDREGYEQYF; cdr3_nt: TGCGCCAGCAGCTCTGACAGGGAGGGGTACGAGCAGTACTTC
j_call: TRBJ2-1; d_call: .; clone_size: .; v_call: TRBV7-8; cdr3_aa: CASTLARRGWNEQFF; cdr3_nt: TGTGCCAGCACCCTGGCTAGAAGGGGATGGAATGAGCAGTTCTTC
j_call: TRBJ1-3; d_call: .; clone_size: few; v_call: TRBV7-9; cdr3_aa: CASSLVTHEGNTIYF; cdr3_nt: TGTGCCAGCAGCTTAGTGACCCACGAGGGGAACACCATATATTTT
j_call: TRBJ2-3; d_call: TRBD2; clone_size: .; v_call: TRBV6-5; cdr3_aa: CASSWGQRESPHTQYF; cdr3_nt: TGTGCCAGCAGTTGGGGGCAGCGGGAGTCCCCACATACGCAGTATTTT
j_call: TRBJ2-1; d_call: TRBD1; clone_size: .; v_call: TRBV14; cdr3_aa: CASSQDMGTGYNEQFF; cdr3_nt: TGTGCCAGCAGCCAAGATATGGGGACAGGCTACAATGAGCAGTTCTTC
j_call: TRBJ2-1; d_call: .; clone_size: .; v_call: TRBV5-3; cdr3_aa: CARSGRWVQFF; cdr3_nt: TGTGCCAGAAGCGGCCGTTGGGTACAGTTCTTC
j_call: TRBJ2-1; d_call: TRBD1; clone_size: .; v_call: TRBV27; cdr3_aa: CASSSGTGGYNEQFF; cdr3_nt: TGTGCCAGCAGTTCAGGGACAGGGGGGTACAATGAGCAGTTCTTC
j_call: TRBJ1-5; d_call: .; clone_size: .; v_call: TRBV7-9; cdr3_aa: CASSLAGANQPQHF; cdr3_nt: TGTGCCAGCAGCTTAGCAGGGGCCAATCAGCCCCAGCATTTT
j_call: TRBJ2-1; d_call: .; clone_size: .; v_call: TRBV11-3; cdr3_aa: CASSLVSASSYNEQFF; cdr3_nt: TGTGCCAGCAGCTTAGTGTCGGCTAGCTCCTACAATGAGCAGTTCTTC
j_call: TRBJ2-1; d_call: .; clone_size: .; v_call: TRBV10-3; cdr3_aa: CAISESSTVMGSYNEQFF; cdr3_nt: TGTGCCATCAGTGAATCATCTACAGTAATGGGCTCCTACAATGAGCAGTTCTTC
j_call: TRBJ2-2; d_call: .; clone_size: .; v_call: TRBV5-8; cdr3_aa: CASSGLTGSGELFF; cdr3_nt: TGTGCCAGCAGCGGTCTAACAGGGTCCGGGGAGCTGTTTTTT
j_call: TRBJ1-2; d_call: .; clone_size: .; v_call: TRBV27; cdr3_aa: CASSSQGGVYGYTF; cdr3_nt: TGTGCCAGCAGTTCACAGGGAGGGGTCTATGGCTACACCTTC
j_call: TRBJ2-7; d_call: TRBD1; clone_size: .; v_call: TRBV15; cdr3_aa: CATSRDLDRSYEQYF; cdr3_nt: TGTGCCACCAGCAGAGATTTGGACAGGAGCTACGAGCAGTACTTC
j_call: TRBJ1-1; d_call: .; clone_size: .; v_call: TRBV30; cdr3_aa: CAWSYAMNTEAFF; cdr3_nt: TGTGCCTGGAGTTACGCCATGAACACTGAAGCTTTCTTT
j_call: TRBJ1-5; d_call: .; clone_size: .; v_call: TRBV7-9; cdr3_aa: CASSLGEGLRQPQHF; cdr3_nt: TGTGCCAGCAGCCTTGGGGAAGGTTTACGGCAGCCCCAGCATTTT
j_call: TRBJ2-7; d_call: TRBD1; clone_size: once; v_call: TRBV11-2; cdr3_aa: CASSLVPGGPYEQYF; cdr3_nt: TGTGCCAGCAGCTTAGTGCCAGGGGGCCCCTACGAGCAGTACTTC
j_call: TRBJ2-2; d_call: TRBD1; clone_size: .; v_call: TRBV7-9; cdr3_aa: CASSHGQAVGAGELFF; cdr3_nt: TGTGCCAGCAGCCACGGACAGGCCGTCGGCGCCGGGGAGCTGTTTTTT
j_call: TRBJ2-7; d_call: .; clone_size: .; v_call: TRBV7-9; cdr3_aa: CASAQPGANYEQYF; cdr3_nt: TGTGCCAGCGCTCAACCAGGGGCCAACTACGAGCAGTACTTC
j_call: TRBJ2-1; d_call: .; clone_size: once; v_call: TRBV28; cdr3_aa: CASSSPREGGGYNEQFF; cdr3_nt: TGTGCCAGCAGTTCTCCGAGGGAGGGAGGGGGGTACAATGAGCAGTTCTTC
j_call: TRBJ2-5; d_call: .; clone_size: .; v_call: TRBV5-4; cdr3_aa: CASSPEALWVGETQYF; cdr3_nt: TGTGCCAGCAGCCCGGAGGCCCTTTGGGTAGGAGAGACCCAGTACTTC